This TCR beta chain was found in a study of control samples from healthy donors and cancer patients. The germline CDR1 and CDR2 sequences are MDHEN and SYDVKM. V gave up 5 bases and J gave up 2 bases; unmatched junction bases: 8. The CDR3 runs to 17 residues. The method was immunoSEQ multiplex PCR; TCRdb's version includes in-frame clones alone and lacks a portion of them. Seen here are about 110,000 clones, just under 85% observed once, and the top ten hold 6% to 8%. Sequenced input: blood. This TCR derives from a man between 18 and 29 years old in good health. The chain couples TRBV28 to TRBJ2-3, with 12 bases identical to TRBD2. The CDR3 loop reads CASSPLLAGGTTDTQYF. CDR3 nucleotide sequence: TGTGCCAGCAGTCCACTACTAGCGGGGGGTACCACAGATACGCAGTATTTT.